The 14 T cell receptor beta chains below were found in one sample sequenced in a study of Ad26.COV2.S vaccination and SARS-CoV-2 variants. The protocol was immunoSEQ multiplex PCR, while the TCRdb copy is restricted to in-frame clones and leaves out a portion. The data show a few hundred thousand clones, with around nine tenths seen just once and more than 9% held by the top ten. This sample's treatment: approximately 18 received Ad26.COV2.S at low or high dose, single or two shots; about 5 received placebo; per-sample allocation not given. Samples came from day 63 after the first vaccine or placebo injection. Sequencing used peripheral blood, obtained in a trial of Ad26.COV2.S vaccine versus placebo. The receptors shown here come from a person aged 18-60 years who received the Ad26.COV2.S COVID-19 vaccine or a placebo.

V gene TRBV27 combines with J gene TRBJ1-1; a weak D match, TRBD1 (6 bases). The V and J ends lost 5 bases and 7 bases respectively, with 20 bases between them. The CDR3 sequence is 15 residues long. Germline loops: CDR1 MNHEY, CDR2 SMNVEV (reference sequence). The CDR3 here is CASSTGQTGFYEAFF. The CDR3 coding sequence is TGTGCCAGCAGTACCGGACAGACAGGATTCTATGAAGCTTTCTTT.

The chain recombines TRBV3-1 (or the pseudogene TRBV3-2) with TRBJ2-1, with TRBD2 matching 11 bases. Germline CDR1 reads LGHDT; CDR2 reads YNNKEL (reference sequence). This CDR3 comprises 15 residues. Losses at the gene ends were 2 bases for V and 5 bases for J; bases not matched to a gene: 2. The CDR3 DNA follows: TGTGCCAGCAGCCAATCGGGACTAGCGGACAATGAGCAGTTCTTC. It encodes CASSQSGLADNEQFF.

V usage is TRBV10-1 and J usage is TRBJ2-1, with 14 bases fitting TRBD2. V gave up 5 bases and J gave up 7 bases; unmatched junction bases: 4. CDR1 and CDR2 (germline): WNHNN, SYGVQD (reference sequence). CDR3 length: 15 residues. The CDR3 loop is CASSRLAGGANEQFF. The CDR3 nucleotides are TGCGCCAGCAGTCGACTAGCGGGAGGGGCAAATGAGCAGTTCTTC.

This clone was recorded a few times. CDR3 in amino acids: CASISVSYEQYF. The DNA for the CDR3 is TGTGCCAGCATTTCCGTCTCCTACGAGCAGTACTTC. The chain has TRBV2 and TRBJ2-7; D not certain. The V gene's germline CDR1 is SNHLY and CDR2 FYNNEI. CDR3 length: 12 residues. Deletions cut 7 bases from V and 0 bases from J, with 7 bases between.

CDR3 loop: CSARVNRETFF. The DNA for the CDR3 is TGCAGTGCTAGGGTGAACCGAGAAACTTTCTTT. The rearrangement joins TRBV20-1 to TRBJ1-1, with unresolved D. Trimming stripped 3 bases from V and 12 bases from J, with 14 bases between. The CDR3 loop spans 11 amino acids. Germline CDR1 reads DFQATT; CDR2 reads SNEGSKA (reference sequence).

The chain combines TRBV5-6 with TRBJ1-2; no clear D gene. The germline V gene has CDR1 SGHDT and CDR2 YYEEEE. The CDR3 is made up of 12 amino acids. V was shortened by 0 bases and J by 4 bases, with 4 bases between the two germline ends. The CDR3 reads CASSLGFYGYTF. CDR3 nucleotides: TGTGCCAGCAGCTTGGGTTTCTATGGCTACACCTTC.

The rearrangement joins TRBV4-1 to TRBJ1-5; D unresolved. The CDR3 sequence is 14 residues long. Germline values: CDR1 MGHRA, CDR2 YSYEKL. With 2 bases removed from V and 4 bases from J, the gap between germline ends came to 9 bases. The CDR3 protein is CASSQIEKNQPQHF. The DNA of the CDR3 is TGCGCCAGCAGCCAAATAGAAAAAAATCAGCCCCAGCATTTT.

V and J are TRBV5-4 and TRBJ2-4; the D gene is possibly TRBD2 (6 bases). V was pared by 4 bases and J by 3 bases, with 14 bases between. In germline, CDR1 is SGHNT, CDR2 YYREEE (reference sequence). The CDR3 covers 15 residues. The CDR3 sequence is CASSLRLGGKNIQYF. The CDR3 DNA reads as TGTGCCAGCAGCCTCCGACTGGGGGGCAAAAACATTCAGTACTTC.

This clone was found once. This chain's CDR3 is CASSLGRVAGGQETQYF. DNA of the CDR3: TGTGCCAGCAGCTTGGGGCGAGTGGCTGGAGGCCAAGAGACCCAGTACTTC. The gene calls are TRBV5-4 and TRBJ2-5; weak D call: TRBD2 (5 bases). Germline V gives CDR1 SGHNT, CDR2 YYREEE (reference sequence). The CDR3 is 17 amino acids. Trimming shortened V by 0 bases and J by 1 base, and 16 bases separated the two germline ends.

This clone was recorded at least ten times. V usage is TRBV6-4 and J usage is TRBJ1-5; D gene ambiguous. V was pared by 0 bases and J by 4 bases, with 7 bases between. The germline V gene encodes CDR1 MRHNA and CDR2 SNTAGT. The CDR3 consists of 14 residues. This CDR3 reads CASSDSPTNQPQHF. CDR3 nucleotide sequence: TGTGCCAGCAGTGACTCCCCCACAAATCAGCCCCAGCATTTT.

For the CDR3, the DNA is TGTGCCAGCAGGTCGGGACTAGCGGGAGTCGAGCAGTACTTC. It yields the protein CASRSGLAGVEQYF. The chain joins TRBV6-5 to TRBJ2-7; 14 bases are a match to TRBD2. V lost 6 bases to trimming and J lost 6 bases; unmatched junction nucleotides: 4. The CDR3 length is 14 residues. The germline V gene has CDR1 MNHEY and CDR2 SVGAGI.

The V and J genes are TRBV29-1 and TRBJ1-2; no definite D call. V lost 4 bases to trimming and J lost 2 bases, with 11 bases between them. CDR3 length: 13 amino acids. CDR1 SQVTM and CDR2 ANQGSEA come from the germline V gene. CDR3 nucleotide sequence: TGCAGCGTTGTGACGGAACTGAACTATGGCTACACCTTC. Encoded protein: CSVVTELNYGYTF.

The chain carries TRBV7-8 and TRBJ1-4; a weak D match, TRBD1 (6 bases). Germline V gene sequence: CDR1 SGHVS, CDR2 FQNEAQ. The length of the CDR3 is 18 residues. Trimming left V 0 bases short and J 0 bases short, with 14 bases between. The CDR3 loop is CASSLAAGTPTTNEKLFF. CDR3 sequence (DNA): TGTGCCAGCAGCTTAGCGGCCGGGACACCGACAACTAATGAAAAACTGTTTTTT.

CDR3 sequence (DNA): TGCGCCAGCAGCTTGGCATGGGGGGCTGAGGAGACCCAGTACTTC. Translation gives CASSLAWGAEETQYF. J is TRBJ2-5 and V is TRBV5-1, with D perhaps assigned TRBD1 or TRBD2 (6 bases each). V lost 0 bases and J lost 5, with 14 bases in between. The germline CDR1 and CDR2 sequences are SGHRS and YFSETQ. CDR3 size: 15 residues.